This entry lists 29 T cell receptor beta chains sequenced from one sample in a study of radiotherapy plus CTLA-4 blockade in lung cancer. TCRdb keeps only in-frame clones here, not all; method: immunoSEQ multiplex PCR. The profile shows under 40,000 clones, approximately 66% of them singletons. Sequenced material: peripheral blood, taken from a patient treated with radiotherapy plus ipilimumab. These receptors were collected from a human donor with non-small cell lung cancer who had stable disease on radiotherapy plus ipilimumab.

The chain has TRBV11-2 and TRBJ2-1, with TRBD2 matching over 10 bases. V trimming: 5 bases; J trimming: 3 bases; junction bases outside the gene matches: 4. The CDR3 is 15 amino acids. The V gene's germline CDR1 is SGHAT and CDR2 FQNNGV. The CDR3 spells CASSRTSGDYNEQFF. The CDR3 DNA is TGTGCCAGCAGCCGGACTAGCGGAGACTACAATGAGCAGTTCTTC. The full variable domain, its missing parts supplied by reference TRBV11-2 and TRBJ2-1, is EAGVAQSPRYKIIEKRQSVAFWCNPISGHATLYWYQQILGQGPKLLIQFQNNGVVDDSQLPKDRFSAERLKGVDSTLKIQPAKLEDSAVYLCASSRTSGDYNEQFFGPGTRLTVL.

This chain links TRBV7-2 with TRBJ2-6; D ambiguous. The CDR3 sequence is 16 residues long. CDR1 and CDR2 (germline): SGHTA, FQGNSA. The V gene lost 5 bases and the J gene lost 0 bases, with 11 bases spanning the gap. CDR3 DNA sequence: TGTGCCAGCAGCCTAGGACCGAGCTCTGGGGCCAACGTCCTGACTTTC. This encodes CASSLGPSSGANVLTF.

The chain couples TRBV28 to TRBJ2-7; the match to TRBD2 covers 8 bases. Trimming took 6 bases from V and 0 from J; bases not matched to a gene: 4. This CDR3 is built from 14 residues. In germline, CDR1 is MDHEN, CDR2 SYDVKM. DNA for the CDR3: TGTGCCAGCAGCCGCGGGGGGCTCTCCTACGAGCAGTACTTC. Translation gives CASSRGGLSYEQYF. Supplemented by reference TRBV28 and TRBJ2-7, the full variable domain reads DVKVTQSSRYLVKRTGEKVFLECVQDMDHENMFWYRQDPGLGLRLIYFSYDVKMKEKGDIPEGYSVSREKKERFSLILESASTNQTSMYLCASSRGGLSYEQYFGPGTRLTVT.

This chain links TRBV11-2 with TRBJ2-1; TRBD2 matches 7 bases. CDR1 and CDR2 from the germline V gene are SGHAT and FQNNGV. The CDR3 extends over 14 amino acids. With 5 bases clipped from V and 7 bases from J, the junction kept 8 bases outside the gene matches. The CDR3 DNA reads TGTGCCAGCAGCAATTGGCGGGAGAGGAATGAGCAGTTCTTC. This encodes CASSNWRERNEQFF.

The chain recombines TRBV11-3 with TRBJ2-5; the D gene is possibly TRBD2 (5 bases). Germline V gene lookup returns CDR1 SGHNT and CDR2 YENEEA. Trimming cost V 2 bases and J 1 base, with 11 bases left between them. This CDR3 is built from 15 residues. This CDR3 is CASSLRSGFQETQYF. CDR3 sequence (DNA): TGTGCCAGCAGCTTAAGGTCGGGGTTCCAAGAGACCCAGTACTTC. Based on the CDR3 plus reference TRBV11-3 and TRBJ2-5, the full variable domain is EAGVVQSPRYKIIEKKQPVAFWCNPISGHNTLYWYLQNLGQGPELLIRYENEEAVDDSQLPKDRFSAERLKGVDSTLKIQPAELGDSAVYLCASSLRSGFQETQYFGPGTRLLVL.

The chain links TRBV1 to TRBJ2-1; the DNA was not used to check the table's D call, TRBD2. TRBV1 is a listed pseudogene. CDR3 length: 17 amino acids. The CDR3 is CTSSQDCRDYRDGEQFF. The CDR3 nucleotides are TGCACCAGCAGCCAAGATTGCCGGGACTACCGTGATGGGGAGCAGTTCTTC.

The J gene is TRBJ2-5, the V gene TRBV7-9, with TRBD1 matching 7 bases. The CDR3 is made up of 15 amino acids. With V trimmed by 1 base and J by 0 bases, 2 bases remained unmatched. Germline CDR1 is SEHNR and CDR2 is FQNEAQ (reference sequence). The chain's CDR3 is CASSLGGQNQETQYF. The CDR3 bases are TGTGCCAGCAGCTTAGGGGGACAGAACCAAGAGACCCAGTACTTC.

The V and J genes are TRBV29-1 and TRBJ1-1; no reliable D call. The V end lost 6 bases, the J end lost 1 base, and 6 bases lay between the germline ends. Per the germline V gene, CDR1 is SQVTM and CDR2 is ANQGSEA. This CDR3 region has 11 residues. The CDR3 nucleotides read TGCAGCGTCGGTCGGAACACTGAAGCTTTCTTT. Encoded protein: CSVGRNTEAFF.

The chain has TRBV14 and TRBJ1-2, with 7 bases fitting TRBD1. The J segment lost 6 bases and the V segment lost 0 bases, leaving 7 bases of the junction unmatched. CDR3 length: 15 residues. The V gene's germline CDR1 is SGHDN and CDR2 FVKESK. The CDR3 nucleotides read TGTGCCAGCAGCCAAGATCGGTACAGGGGTGATGGCTACACCTTC. This gives the protein CASSQDRYRGDGYTF.

CDR3 bases: TGTGGCGGGGGACAGCCCCAGCATTTT. This codes for CGGGQPQHF. This chain joins TRBV11-3 and TRBJ1-5; D is possibly TRBD1 (5 bases). This CDR3 is 9 amino acids long. CDR1 SGHNT and CDR2 YENEEA come from the germline V gene.

The chain's CDR3 is CASSRGGNEQFF. The CDR3 region has the DNA TGTGCCAGCAGCAGGGGGGGAAATGAGCAGTTCTTC. This chain joins TRBV7-8 and TRBJ2-1; weak D call: TRBD2 (7 bases). Germline V gene data show CDR1 as SGHVS and CDR2 as FQNEAQ. The CDR3 is 12 residues long. Trimming removed 5 bases at V and 7 bases at J, with 9 bases between. The complete variable domain, with remaining parts taken from reference TRBV7-8 and TRBJ2-1, reads GAGVSQSPRYKVAKRGQDVALRCDPISGHVSLFWYQQALGQGPEFLTYFQNEAQLDKSGLPSDRFFAERPEGSVSTLKIQRTQQEDSAVYLCASSRGGNEQFFGPGTRLTVL.

The V gene is TRBV29-1, the J gene TRBJ1-4; TRBD1 is a possible D gene (5 bases). This CDR3 spans 14 amino acids. The ends were cut back, 4 bases at V and 9 bases at J, with 18 bases in the middle. CDR1 SQVTM and CDR2 ANQGSEA come from the germline V gene. DNA of the CDR3: TGCAGCGTTGCGCTGGGGGAGCGTGCGAAAAAACTGTTTTTT. Translation gives CSVALGERAKKLFF. Full variable domain (outside the CDR3, taken from reference TRBV29-1 and TRBJ1-4): SAVISQKPSRDICQRGTSLTIQCQVDSQVTMMFWYRQQPGQSLTLIATANQGSEATYESGFVIDKFPISRPNLTFSTLTVSNMSPEDSSIYLCSVALGERAKKLFFGSGTQLSVL.

V and J are TRBV2 and TRBJ2-4; 7 positions agree with TRBD2. The CDR3 covers 15 residues. The germline gives CDR1 SNHLY, CDR2 FYNNEI. With V trimmed by 6 bases and J by 9 bases, 14 bases remained unmatched. CDR3 sequence: CASRHTSEPKGIQYF. In DNA, the CDR3 is TGTGCCAGCAGACACACTAGCGAGCCCAAGGGCATTCAGTACTTC.

J is TRBJ2-7 and V is TRBV10-3; TRBD1 agrees at 7 bases. Germline-derived CDR1 and CDR2 are ENHRY and SYGVKD. J was trimmed by 2 bases and V by 10 bases; bases with no gene match: 11. The CDR3 covers 14 residues. CDR3 sequence: CASKVRQGPYEQYF. CDR3 in DNA: TGTGCCAGCAAAGTACGACAGGGCCCCTACGAGCAGTACTTC.

This CDR3 reads CASSFNSFGQSSSGANVLTF. CDR3 nucleotides: TGTGCCAGCAGTTTTAACTCTTTCGGACAGAGCTCCTCTGGGGCCAACGTCCTGACTTTC. V gene TRBV28 combines with J gene TRBJ2-6; the D gene is possibly TRBD1 (6 bases). Trimming pared 3 bases from V and 0 bases from J, leaving 21 bases between. From germline, CDR1 is MDHEN and CDR2 SYDVKM. The CDR3 extends over 20 amino acids.

This rearrangement joins TRBV4-3 to TRBJ1-2; perhaps TRBD1 as D (6 bases). Germline CDR1 is LGHNA and CDR2 is YSLEER. V was shortened by 4 bases and J by 4 bases, with 10 bases between the two germline ends. The CDR3 has 13 amino acids. CDR3 in amino acids: CASSRGGTYGYTF. CDR3 in DNA: TGCGCCAGCAGCCGAGGGGGGACCTATGGCTACACCTTC.

J is TRBJ2-6 and V is TRBV21-1; TRBD1 is the table's D call and was not checked against the DNA. TRBV21-1 is labeled a pseudogene. This CDR3 spans 15 amino acids. In DNA form, the CDR3 reads TGTGCCAGCAGCAGCAGGGTCCCTGGGGCCAACGTCCTGACTTTC. This gives the protein CASSSRVPGANVLTF.

The chain joins TRBV14 to TRBJ2-3; 12 bases line up with TRBD2. The length of the CDR3 is 15 residues. The germline V gene has CDR1 SGHDN and CDR2 FVKESK. V shed 0 bases, J shed 12 bases, and the junction held 7 bases outside the gene matches. CDR3 DNA: TGTGCCAGCAGCCAAGATTTGACTAGCGGGAGCCTCCAGTATTTT. This codes for CASSQDLTSGSLQYF.

This rearrangement joins TRBV9 to TRBJ2-2, with 12 bases identical to TRBD2. Per the germline V gene, CDR1 is SGDLS and CDR2 is YYNGEE. J gave up 5 bases and V 2 bases, and 4 bases lay outside the gene matches. CDR3 length equals 16 residues. CDR3 amino acids: CASSVSGTSGTGELFF. CDR3 bases: TGTGCCAGCAGCGTGTCGGGGACTAGCGGGACCGGGGAGCTGTTTTTT.

The rearrangement uses TRBV5-8 and TRBJ1-1; D uncertain. The V gene's germline CDR1 is SGHTS and CDR2 YDEGEE. The V end was cut by 4 bases, the J end by 1 base, with 8 bases between. CDR3 length: 13 residues. CDR3 coding DNA: TGTGCCAGCAGCCCACCCTGGAACACTGAAGCTTTCTTT. This codes for CASSPPWNTEAFF. Together with reference TRBV5-8 and TRBJ1-1, the CDR3 gives the full variable domain: EAGVTQSPTHLIKTRGQQATLRCSPISGHTSVYWYQQALGLGLQFLLWYDEGEERNRGNFPPRFSGRQFPNYSSELNVNALELEDSALYLCASSPPWNTEAFFGQGTRLTVV.

This clone occurred a few times. The V call is TRBV6-1, the J call TRBJ1-5; D ambiguous. The germline CDR1 and CDR2 sequences are MNHNS and SASEGT. The CDR3 is 15 amino acids. V dropped 2 bases and J dropped 0 bases, with 8 bases sitting between them. CDR3 loop: CASSEHGYSNQPQHF. Written as DNA, the CDR3 is TGTGCCAGCAGTGAACATGGGTATAGCAATCAGCCCCAGCATTTT.

V gene TRBV4-3 combines with J gene TRBJ1-1; 7 nucleotides line up with TRBD1. CDR1 and CDR2 from the germline V gene are LGHNA and YSLEER. The CDR3 contains 15 residues. V lost 0 bases and J lost 4; bases outside the gene matches: 5. The CDR3 sequence is CASSQDRRGFTEAFF. CDR3 nucleotide sequence: TGCGCCAGCAGCCAAGATCGCAGGGGGTTCACTGAAGCTTTCTTT.

This chain joins TRBV6-1 and TRBJ1-5; D possibly corresponds to TRBD1 (5 bases). This CDR3 has 15 residues. The germline gives CDR1 MNHNS, CDR2 SASEGT. V lost 7 bases, J lost 7 bases, and 20 bases lay in between. CDR3 loop: CASTTVTGESQPQHF. The CDR3 DNA is TGTGCCAGCACCACCGTTACGGGGGAGTCCCAGCCCCAGCATTTT.

The chain uses TRBV11-3 and TRBJ1-1, with TRBD1 as a possible D gene (6 bases). This CDR3 is built from 15 residues. Germline loops: CDR1 SGHNT, CDR2 YENEEA. The V gene lost 4 bases and the J gene lost 4 bases, with 16 bases spanning the gap. CDR3 coding DNA: TGTGCCAGCAGCTCCCGCACCAGGGGCGGCACTGAAGCTTTCTTT. It translates to CASSSRTRGGTEAFF.

The chain is built from TRBV28 and TRBJ2-7; 8 bases align to TRBD2. The CDR3 sequence is 17 residues long. The germline V gene encodes CDR1 MDHEN and CDR2 SYDVKM. The junction had 11 bases not matched to a gene; V was cut back by 1 base and J by 3 bases. The CDR3 bases are TGTGCCAGCAGTTTATTTGCGGGAGGAGTAACATACTACGAGCAGTACTTC. It yields the protein CASSLFAGGVTYYEQYF. Drawing the rest from reference TRBV28 and TRBJ2-7, the complete variable domain is DVKVTQSSRYLVKRTGEKVFLECVQDMDHENMFWYRQDPGLGLRLIYFSYDVKMKEKGDIPEGYSVSREKKERFSLILESASTNQTSMYLCASSLFAGGVTYYEQYFGPGTRLTVT.

The gene calls are TRBV7-9 and TRBJ2-7, with TRBD2 matching over 14 bases. The CDR3 has 14 amino acids. The trim removed 3 bases at V and 6 bases at J, leaving 1 base unmatched. Germline CDR1 reads SEHNR; CDR2 reads FQNEAQ (reference sequence). CDR3 amino acids: CASSLGLAGAEQYF. The CDR3 DNA follows: TGTGCCAGCAGCTTGGGACTAGCGGGAGCCGAGCAGTACTTC.

In DNA form, the CDR3 reads TGTGCCAGCTCACAACGGCACAATGAGCAGTTCTTC. Encoded protein: CASSQRHNEQFF. The genes are TRBV18 and TRBJ2-1, with D unclear. Trimming removed 4 bases at V and 5 bases at J, with 6 bases between. Germline V gene sequence: CDR1 KGHSH, CDR2 LQKENI. This CDR3 comprises 12 residues. Supplemented by reference TRBV18 and TRBJ2-1, the full variable domain reads NAGVMQNPRHLVRRRGQEARLRCSPMKGHSHVYWYRQLPEEGLKFMVYLQKENIIDESGMPKERFSAEFPKEGPSILRIQQVVRGDSAAYFCASSQRHNEQFFGPGTRLTVL.

The rearrangement joins TRBV28 to TRBJ1-2; D gene ambiguous. Between the trimmed V and J ends, which lost 8 bases and 4 bases, there was a span of 11 bases. The CDR3 contains 12 residues. CDR1 MDHEN and CDR2 SYDVKM come from the germline V gene. CDR3 nucleotides: TGTGCCAGCGGGGTCCCTCTCTATGGCTACACCTTC. Translated, it gives CASGVPLYGYTF.

This clone came up once. The gene calls are TRBV4-2 and TRBJ2-5; perhaps TRBD2 as D (6 bases). The length of the CDR3 is 14 residues. The ends were cut back, 2 bases at V and 4 bases at J, with 11 bases in the middle. Germline V gene sequence: CDR1 LGHNA, CDR2 YNFKEQ. CDR3 sequence (DNA): TGTGCCAGCAGCCAATGGGCGGGGCGAGAGACCCAGTACTTC. Its translation: CASSQWAGRETQYF.